This T cell receptor (beta chain) came from a study of regulatory T cells in long-lasting Graves disease (dated by TCRdb to the early 2020s). Background on the whole study: In the newly diagnosed Graves' disease group, patients had been taking antithyroid drugs for less than 3 months. Patients with persistent Graves' disease were compared with patients with newly diagnosed Graves' disease using TCR sequencing and RNA sequencing of peripheral blood. The study was conducted in China and was registered as a clinical trial. A total of roughly 33 samples were covered by TCR sequencing, comprising some 13 persistent and 20 or so newly diagnosed Graves' disease patients.

As encoded in the germline V gene, CDR1 is SGHTA while CDR2 is FQGTGA. Trimming leaves V shorter by 5 bases and J shorter by 7 bases, with the junction holding 7 bases beyond the gene matches. The CDR3 totals 17 residues, both ends included. Of all the DNA, just the CDR3 is kept, 51 bases in frame from base 1. Comments on this clonotype: The antigen this receptor binds is unknown. Here the CDR3 omits its conserved ending phenylalanine or tryptophan, so a read error is the likely source.

Read against the paper, the sample's time point label means: newly diagnosed GD, antithyroid drugs for less than 3 months. For both TCR sequencing and RNA sequencing, RNA was extracted from PBMCs in TRIzol. The diagnosis of Graves' disease was made according to American Thyroid Association guidelines. Patients were recruited from an endocrinology department in Xi'an, China. From each patient, around 9.3 milliliters of peripheral blood was collected into an EDTA anticoagulant tube. Ficoll Paque Plus density gradient separation was used to isolate PBMCs, and no further T cell sorting was done. RNA quality was checked with an Agilent 2100 Bioanalyzer and agarose gel, and concentration with a NanoDrop 2000. Library method: multiplex PCR. TCRdb records Illumina HiSeq 4000 as the sequencer. To build TCR beta libraries, CDR3 regions were amplified by Arm-PCR using iRepertoire HTBI primers. Gel purification was performed on PCR products prior to sequencing. The study's processing was this. Across samples, some 62 TRBV and 14 TRBJ segments were identified and used for gene usage analysis of CDR3 amino acid clonotypes. Filtered high-quality paired reads were merged into contigs using COPE and FqMerger. BLAST was used to align contigs to IMGT TRBV, TRBD and TRBJ reference genes, with CDR3 defined following IMGT. Any clonotype with a frequency above 0.1% was classified as a highly expanded clone. Shannon entropy served as the measure of repertoire diversity, while the Gini coefficient captured V-J evenness. Clonotypes shared by more than one individual were considered public. TCRdb trimmed the raw reads at Q25, called clones with MiXCR and kept productive beta chains. Rows with one shared CDR3 protein collapse into an entry with the most common genes and DNA. The V and J calls were determined by TCRdb, not by the authors. This sample is represented by about 470,000 distinct CDR3 sequences; approximately 15% of them were singletons. The biggest ten clones account for approximately 15% of the sample.

Study-wide findings and limitations: Compared with newly diagnosed patients, patients with persistent Graves' disease had lower TCR Shannon entropy and fewer highly expanded clones, which suggests clonal expansion. The small sample size was acknowledged by the authors as a limitation that may reduce accuracy. The study examined only peripheral blood because the primary lesion, thyroid tissue, could not be accessed. More public clonotypes were shared among persistent patients (2,741) than among newly diagnosed patients (under 1,000). Persistent disease showed preferential use of TRBV28, TRBJ1-2 and TRBJ2-5, whereas newly diagnosed disease favored TRBV20-1 and TRBJ2-1. Sequencing and analysis were restricted to the TCR beta chain.

These data were also filed under a second study, of T cells in Graves' hyperthyroidism and ophthalmopathy. The second paper states: Graves' hyperthyroidism was defined as stable when no progression to ophthalmopathy occurred over 18 months of follow-up. The hyperthyroidism patients were between 18 and 65 years old and newly diagnosed, with a disease duration of less than 2 months. The study excluded patients with uncontrolled infections, other autoimmune diseases, pregnancy or lactation. Diagnoses were established on the basis of clinical symptoms, serum thyroxine and TRAb, thyroid ultrasound, and orbital computed tomography. The first round of RT-PCR for the TCR CDR3 was performed with the HTBI primer set and the Qiagen OneStep RT-PCR kit. Most expanded thyroid clonotypes (frequency above 0.001) were also detected in blood, suggesting blood repertoires may reflect thyroid immune responses. In cross-validation, a model built on a 13 V-J signature told ophthalmopathy apart from stable hyperthyroidism with less than 90% sensitivity and around 84% specificity, and in testing the same model reached 80%/75%. In validation, progression to ophthalmopathy was predicted by the model with around 71% sensitivity and roughly 76% specificity, a median of roughly six months before onset. To identify distinguishing TCR V-J signatures, a discovery cohort of 90 to 100 patients was used, comprising 43 with Graves' ophthalmopathy and approximately 57 with stable Graves' hyperthyroidism. An independent validation cohort of around 20 hyperthyroidism patients and 17 patients who later progressed to ophthalmopathy tested prospective prediction of ophthalmopathy. For training and testing, the 80 to 100 patients in the discovery cohort were randomly divided in a 7:3 ratio. In more than 5 Graves' hyperthyroidism patients, the study also compared T-cell repertoires from thyroid tissue with T-cell repertoires from blood. Following sampling, methimazole starting at 30 mg daily was given to hyperthyroidism patients, and high-dose intravenous methylprednisolone was given to ophthalmopathy patients. Libraries were constructed in a second round of multiplex PCR, after which size selection and purification were carried out. Sequencing of the libraries was done on an Illumina HiSeq2000 using paired-end 100 bp reads. SOAPnuke was used to process the raw data, with reads discarded if the reads contained adapters or uncalled bases, had a mean Phred below 15, or lacked an exact constant-primer or identifier match. COPE v1.2.5 was used to merge the high-quality paired reads, and each unique nucleotide sequence was defined as a clonotype. Clonotypes were aligned to IMGT TRBV, TRBD and TRBJ reference segments using MiTCR v1.1. The analysis was restricted to V-J combinations with a frequency above 0.0001, which together covered about 99% of the repertoires. A TCS score was defined as the ratio of F50 (clonal expansion) to E x V (chaos), with BLOSUM62-based TCRdist applied between CDR3 peptides within each V-J. Welch's t-statistics and random forest reduced fewer than 600 V-J features to roughly 13, which were used in a naive Bayes classifier (R e1071). Sample size was not statistically predetermined, and blinding of investigators to group allocation was not performed. According to the paper, TCR Vbeta CDR3 sequencing was carried out on more than 120 peripheral blood samples, which came from approximately 41 ophthalmopathy, 75 to 80 hyperthyroidism and about 17 progressor patients.

The receptor's source is a young woman with Graves disease. Donor details come from another sample of the same person, matched by shared clones. Sample: peripheral blood mononuclear cells (PBMCs), taken at new diagnosis, from a patient treated with antithyroid drugs. The V and J genes are TRBV7-3 and TRBJ2-2, with TRBD2 matching 16 junction bases. The DNA is TGTGCCAGCAGCGAACCGGGACTAGCGGGAGGGATCGGGGAGCTGTTTCTT. This gives the protein CASSEPGLAGGIGELFL.